A single sample is the source of the 21 T cell receptor beta chains below, sequenced in a study of quantifying T cell responses using KT2 cells. Study in general: TCR alpha and beta constant-region primers primed reverse transcription of RNA.

A single-stranded UMI oligo with SP2 sequence was ligated to cDNA 3' ends. First-round PCR used three to five cycles and beta primers RC1.1 and RC1.2 covering TRBC1 and TRBC2. TCRdb reprocessed the UMI-ligation and nested PCR reads via MiXCR and lists one record per CDR3 protein. The sample has tens of thousands of distinct CDR3 sequences, around 10% seen once; the top ten hold under 11%. The sequencing sample was made of PBMCs spiked with cells of the T cell clone KT2. The source of these receptors is a human donor.

This clonotype was detected ten times or more. The chain joins TRBV7-2 to TRBJ2-2; TRBD2 is a possible D gene (5 bases). This CDR3 is 16 amino acids long. Germline CDR1 reads SGHTA; CDR2 reads FQGNSA. With 1 base removed from V and 4 bases from J, the gap between germline ends came to 13 bases. CDR3 sequence (DNA): TGTGCCAGCAGCTTAGAGGCCGGAGGTCTCACCGGGGAGCTGTTTTTT. Protein product: CASSLEAGGLTGELFF.

This clonotype was counted ten times or more. V is TRBV7-9 and J is TRBJ2-2; D is uncertain. The CDR3 has 12 amino acids. V was pared by 3 bases and J by 4 bases, with 3 bases between. Germline CDR1 reads SEHNR; CDR2 reads FQNEAQ (reference sequence). The CDR3 here is CASSFGTGELFF. CDR3 nucleotides: TGTGCCAGCAGCTTTGGCACCGGGGAGCTGTTTTTT.

This clonotype was counted only a few times. The chain uses TRBV5-1 and TRBJ1-2; 7 nucleotides line up with TRBD1. Germline assignment: CDR1 SGHRS and CDR2 YFSETQ. The CDR3 consists of 15 residues. Germline trimming cut 4 bases from V and 3 bases from J; bases unmatched to any gene: 9. The CDR3 nucleotides are TGCGCCAGCAGCATGATGACAGGGATTGACTATGGCTACACCTTC. Translating gives CASSMMTGIDYGYTF.

This clonotype occurred a few times. This chain links TRBV5-1 with TRBJ1-2, with 9 bases matching TRBD1. The CDR3 loop spans 16 amino acids. The V gene end was trimmed by 3 bases and the J gene end by 6 bases; junction bases not matched to a gene: 12. Germline lookup yields CDR1 SGHRS and CDR2 YFSETQ. For the CDR3, the DNA is TGCGCCAGCAGCTCGAAAGCCGGGACAGGGTTGGATGGCTACACCTTC. Its protein product is CASSSKAGTGLDGYTF.

J is TRBJ1-5 and V is TRBV12-3 or TRBV12-4; D is unresolved. V shed 1 base and J shed 2 bases, with 12 bases lying between them. The CDR3 totals 16 residues. DNA for the CDR3: TGTGCCAGCAGTTTAGGTTGGGGTTCCGGCAATCAGCCCCAGCATTTT. Protein sequence: CASSLGWGSGNQPQHF.

This clonotype showed up just a few times. The chain carries TRBV13 and TRBJ2-3; 13 bases match TRBD2. Trimming at V came to 4 bases and at J to 11 bases, leaving 9 bases not matched to a gene. CDR3 length equals 15 residues. Per the germline V gene, CDR1 is PRHDT and CDR2 is FYEKMQ (reference sequence). This CDR3 is CASSSRLAGGLQQYF. In DNA, the CDR3 is TGTGCCAGCAGCTCTAGACTAGCGGGGGGACTCCAGCAGTATTTT.

In its sample, this clonotype was seen a few times. V is TRBV6-1 and J is TRBJ2-7, with 10 bases fitting TRBD2. V was clipped by 7 bases and J by 7 bases; unmatched bases: 13. Germline V CDR1 and CDR2: MNHNS, SASEGT. The CDR3 loop spans 15 amino acids. The CDR3, as DNA: TGTGCCAGCACCACTAGCGGGACTCAACTACGAGAGCAGTACTTC. Translated, it gives CASTTSGTQLREQYF.

This chain uses TRBV2 with TRBJ1-1; 7 bases line up with TRBD1. This CDR3 region has 12 residues. CDR1 and CDR2 from the germline V gene are SNHLY and FYNNEI. Trimming took 4 bases from V and 6 from J; bases not matched to a gene: 2. CDR3 sequence (DNA): TGTGCCAGCAGTGGACAGGGACCTGAAGCTTTCTTT. This codes for CASSGQGPEAFF.

This clonotype has more than one count but fewer than ten. The gene calls are TRBV29-1 and TRBJ2-3; 7 bases are a match to TRBD2. The CDR3 loop spans 15 amino acids. The V segment lost 1 base and the J segment 1 base; nucleotides outside the gene matches: 5. Germline loops: CDR1 SQVTM, CDR2 ANQGSEA. The CDR3 sequence is CSVEVAGVGTDTQYF. The CDR3 DNA follows: TGCAGCGTTGAAGTTGCGGGGGTTGGCACAGATACGCAGTATTTT.

In its sample, this clonotype was seen a few times. The chain carries TRBV7-9 and TRBJ1-2; D unresolved. The CDR3 is made up of 13 amino acids. Deletions cut 3 bases from V and 5 bases from J, with 10 bases between. CDR1 is SEHNR, CDR2 FQNEAQ, per germline (reference sequence). The chain's CDR3 is CASSFPFYYGYTF. In nucleotides, the CDR3 is TGTGCCAGCAGCTTCCCATTTTATTATGGCTACACCTTC.

This clonotype appeared many times. This chain links TRBV29-1 with TRBJ2-5, with 8 bases that match TRBD1. This CDR3 is built from 13 residues. J lost 2 bases, V lost 7 bases, and 6 bases had no gene match. Germline CDR1 is SQVTM and CDR2 is ANQGSEA. The CDR3 bases are TGCAGCGCTGGGACAGGTCCACAAGAGACCCAGTACTTC. It codes for CSAGTGPQETQYF.

V gene TRBV7-6 combines with J gene TRBJ1-1; D unclear. From germline, CDR1 is SGHVS and CDR2 FNYEAQ. Trimming pared 5 bases from V and 6 bases from J, leaving 10 bases between. The CDR3 has 12 amino acids. The CDR3 loop is CASSPRSSEAFF. CDR3 nucleotides: TGTGCCAGCAGCCCACGGAGCTCTGAAGCTTTCTTT.

V is TRBV9 and J is TRBJ2-2, with 8 bases identical to TRBD1. The CDR3 extends over 14 amino acids. The trim removed 2 bases at V and 6 bases at J, leaving 3 bases unmatched. Germline CDR1 is SGDLS and CDR2 is YYNGEE. The CDR3 region is CASSVTGDAGELFF. CDR3 in DNA: TGTGCCAGCAGCGTGACAGGGGATGCCGGGGAGCTGTTTTTT. Drawing the rest from reference TRBV9 and TRBJ2-2, the complete variable domain is DSGVTQTPKHLITATGQRVTLRCSPRSGDLSVYWYQQSLDQGLQFLIQYYNGEERAKGNILERFSAQQFPDLHSELNLSSLELGDSALYFCASSVTGDAGELFFGEGSRLTVL.

The chain employs TRBV2 and TRBJ1-3; TRBD1 agrees at 7 bases. The trim removed 7 bases at V and 0 bases at J, leaving 3 bases unmatched. There are 14 residues in the CDR3. CDR1 and CDR2 (germline): SNHLY, FYNNEI. The CDR3 DNA is TGTGCCAGCAAGGGGGACAGCTCTGGAAACACCATATATTTT. Residues: CASKGDSSGNTIYF.

The J gene is TRBJ2-5, the V gene TRBV11-2, with a weak D call TRBD1 (6 bases). The CDR3 is 14 residues long. Trimming stripped 1 base from V and 3 bases from J, with 9 bases between. The germline CDR1 and CDR2 sequences are SGHAT and FQNNGV. The CDR3 DNA reads as TGTGCCAGCAGCTTAGGGACAGTTAAAGAGACCCAGTACTTC. Protein sequence: CASSLGTVKETQYF. Drawing the rest from reference TRBV11-2 and TRBJ2-5, the complete variable domain is EAGVAQSPRYKIIEKRQSVAFWCNPISGHATLYWYQQILGQGPKLLIQFQNNGVVDDSQLPKDRFSAERLKGVDSTLKIQPAKLEDSAVYLCASSLGTVKETQYFGPGTRLLVL.

This clonotype has a handful of counts. The rearrangement joins TRBV9 to TRBJ2-6, with D hard to call. The germline CDR1 and CDR2 sequences are SGDLS and YYNGEE. V was shortened by 3 bases and J by 0 bases, with 1 base between the two germline ends. The CDR3 length is 13 residues. CDR3 in DNA: TGTGCCAGCAGCGGCTCTGGGGCCAACGTCCTGACTTTC. Translated: CASSGSGANVLTF.

This clonotype came up a few times. The CDR3 protein is CASSQAHGYEQYF. DNA of the CDR3: TGCGCCAGCAGCCAAGCCCACGGCTACGAGCAGTACTTC. The V and J genes are TRBV4-1 and TRBJ2-7; D is unresolved. CDR1 and CDR2 (germline): MGHRA, YSYEKL. CDR3 length equals 13 residues. The ends were cut back, 1 base at V and 3 bases at J, with 7 bases in the middle.

The rearrangement links TRBV7-8 to TRBJ1-5; D is undetermined. Germline CDR1 and CDR2: SGHVS and FQNEAQ. V gave up 2 bases and J gave up 1 base, with 9 bases separating them. The CDR3 is 15 amino acids. CDR3: CASSLSVESNQPQHF. The CDR3 DNA follows: TGTGCCAGCAGCTTAAGCGTGGAGAGCAATCAGCCCCAGCATTTT.

The table lists this clonotype with a few counts. The chain links TRBV3-1 to TRBJ2-5; no clear D gene. The CDR3 has 15 residues. Trimming took off 0 bases at V and 5 bases at J, with 13 bases between the two ends. The germline V gene encodes CDR1 LGHDT and CDR2 YNNKEL (reference sequence). The CDR3: CASSQEVRLLETQYF. Written as DNA, the CDR3 is TGTGCCAGCAGCCAAGAGGTACGGCTTCTGGAGACCCAGTACTTC.

The J gene is TRBJ2-7, the V gene TRBV7-9; D gene uncertain. V was pared by 5 bases and J by 2 bases, with 13 bases between. In germline, CDR1 is SEHNR, CDR2 FQNEAQ (reference sequence). The CDR3 covers 14 residues. The DNA for the CDR3 is TGTGCCAGCAGCCCCGTAGAAAGAACCTACGAGCAGTACTTC. Its translation: CASSPVERTYEQYF.

J is TRBJ1-2 and V is TRBV7-9; TRBD1 aligns across 10 bases. V trimming: 4 bases; J trimming: 8 bases; junction bases outside the gene matches: 10. CDR3 length equals 15 residues. Looked up from germline, CDR1 is SEHNR and CDR2 is FQNEAQ (reference sequence). CDR3: CASSSSGTGAYGYTF. CDR3 coding DNA: TGTGCCAGCAGCTCATCTGGGACAGGGGCTTACGGCTACACCTTC.